This T cell receptor beta chain was profiled in a study of early T cells in non-severe SARS-CoV-2 infection. Study as a whole: The chains were unpaired, and the sequenced material was bulk RNA from unsorted whole blood.

Study-wide results and caveats: In VDJdb matching, anti-spike CD8 responses were favored while private and CD4 specificities went missing.

Germline V gene data show CDR1 as SGHAT and CDR2 as FQNNGV. CDR3 length: 13 residues. V was shortened by 0 bases and J by 12 bases, with 12 bases between the two germline ends. This clonotype appeared many times. What it recognizes is unknown. Attachment of unique molecular identifiers to individual cDNA molecules was performed. TCRdb re-analysed the 5' RACE reads in MiXCR, keeping a single row per CDR3 protein. The data hold 25,000 to 35,000 distinct CDR3 sequences, with over 4.5% observed a single time. The receptor comes from an adult who was a healthcare worker with PCR-confirmed SARS-CoV-2 infection or an uninfected control (not recorded which). The specimen comprised whole blood, sampled at baseline. The chain recombines TRBV11-2 with TRBJ2-1, with D perhaps TRBD2 (5 bases). As DNA, the CDR3 is TGTGCCAGCAGCTTAGATAGGAGGCCGGGGCAGTTCTTC. This codes for CASSLDRRPGQFF.